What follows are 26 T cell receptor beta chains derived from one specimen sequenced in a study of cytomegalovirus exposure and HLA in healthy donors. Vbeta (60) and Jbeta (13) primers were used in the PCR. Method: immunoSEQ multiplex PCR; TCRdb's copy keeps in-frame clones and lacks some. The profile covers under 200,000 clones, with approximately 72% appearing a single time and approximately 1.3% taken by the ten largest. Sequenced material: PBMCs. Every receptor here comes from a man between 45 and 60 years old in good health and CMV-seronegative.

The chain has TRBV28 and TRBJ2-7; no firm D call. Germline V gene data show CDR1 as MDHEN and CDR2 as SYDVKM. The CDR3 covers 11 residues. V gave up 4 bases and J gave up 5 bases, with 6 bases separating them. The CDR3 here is CASSSLDEQYF. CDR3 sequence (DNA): TGTGCCAGCAGTTCTCTCGACGAGCAGTACTTC.

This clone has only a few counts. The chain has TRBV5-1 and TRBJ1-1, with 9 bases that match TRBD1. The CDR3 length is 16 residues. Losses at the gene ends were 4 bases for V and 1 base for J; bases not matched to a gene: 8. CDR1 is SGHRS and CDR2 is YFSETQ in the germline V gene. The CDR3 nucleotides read TGCGCCAGCAGCACACGGACAGGGGAGGGGAACACTGAAGCTTTCTTT. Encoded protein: CASSTRTGEGNTEAFF.

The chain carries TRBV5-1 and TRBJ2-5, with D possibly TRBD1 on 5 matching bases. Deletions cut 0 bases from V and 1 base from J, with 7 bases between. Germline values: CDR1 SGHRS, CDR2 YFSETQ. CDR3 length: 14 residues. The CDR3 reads CASSLGGSQETQYF. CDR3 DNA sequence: TGCGCCAGCAGCTTGGGGGGCAGCCAAGAGACCCAGTACTTC.

The CDR3 DNA sequence: TGTGCCAGCAGCGGTAAAACCAGCGGGGTCGACAATGAGCAGTTCTTC. Its protein product is CASSGKTSGVDNEQFF. This chain links TRBV4-2 with TRBJ2-1, with 7 positions matching TRBD2. Per germline, CDR1 LGHNA and CDR2 YNFKEQ. V gave up 5 bases and J gave up 5 bases; unmatched junction bases: 12. CDR3 size: 16 residues.

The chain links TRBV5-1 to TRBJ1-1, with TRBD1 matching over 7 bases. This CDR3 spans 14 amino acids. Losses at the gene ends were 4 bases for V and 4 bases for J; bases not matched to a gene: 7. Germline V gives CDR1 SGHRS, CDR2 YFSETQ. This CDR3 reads CASSRQGIGTEAFF. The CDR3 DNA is TGCGCCAGCAGCCGACAGGGTATCGGCACTGAAGCTTTCTTT.

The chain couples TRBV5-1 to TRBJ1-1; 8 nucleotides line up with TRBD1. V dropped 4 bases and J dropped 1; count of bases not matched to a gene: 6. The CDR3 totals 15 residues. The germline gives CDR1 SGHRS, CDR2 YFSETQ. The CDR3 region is CASSQRTGRNTEAFF. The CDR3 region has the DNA TGCGCCAGCAGCCAAAGGACAGGGAGGAACACTGAAGCTTTCTTT.

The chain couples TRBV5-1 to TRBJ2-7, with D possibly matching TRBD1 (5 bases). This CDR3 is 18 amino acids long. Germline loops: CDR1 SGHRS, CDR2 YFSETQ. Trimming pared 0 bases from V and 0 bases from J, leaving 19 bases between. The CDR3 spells CASSLDKGYQILSYEQYF. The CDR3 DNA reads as TGCGCCAGCAGCTTGGATAAGGGGTACCAGATCCTCTCCTACGAGCAGTACTTC.

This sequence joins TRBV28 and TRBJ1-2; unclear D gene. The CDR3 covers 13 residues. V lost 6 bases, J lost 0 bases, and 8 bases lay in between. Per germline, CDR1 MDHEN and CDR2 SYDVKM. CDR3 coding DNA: TGTGCCAGCAGGGACGGGACTAACTATGGCTACACCTTC. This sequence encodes CASRDGTNYGYTF.

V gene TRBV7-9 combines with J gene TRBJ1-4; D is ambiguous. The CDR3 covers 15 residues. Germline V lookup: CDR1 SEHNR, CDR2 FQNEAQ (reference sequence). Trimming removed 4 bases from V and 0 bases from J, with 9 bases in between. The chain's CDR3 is CASSSAGTTNEKLFF. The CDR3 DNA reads TGTGCCAGCAGCTCTGCCGGTACAACTAATGAAAAACTGTTTTTT.

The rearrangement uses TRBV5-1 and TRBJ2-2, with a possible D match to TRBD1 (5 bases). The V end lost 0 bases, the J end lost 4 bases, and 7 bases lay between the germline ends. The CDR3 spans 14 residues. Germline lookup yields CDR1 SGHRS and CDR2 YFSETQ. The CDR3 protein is CASSLVQATGELFF. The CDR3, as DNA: TGCGCCAGCAGCTTGGTACAGGCCACCGGGGAGCTGTTTTTT.

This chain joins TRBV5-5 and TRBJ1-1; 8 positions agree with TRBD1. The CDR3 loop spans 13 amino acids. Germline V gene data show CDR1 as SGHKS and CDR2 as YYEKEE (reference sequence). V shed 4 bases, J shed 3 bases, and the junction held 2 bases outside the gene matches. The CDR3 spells CASSMDRDTEAFF. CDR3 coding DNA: TGTGCCAGCAGCATGGACAGGGACACTGAAGCTTTCTTT.

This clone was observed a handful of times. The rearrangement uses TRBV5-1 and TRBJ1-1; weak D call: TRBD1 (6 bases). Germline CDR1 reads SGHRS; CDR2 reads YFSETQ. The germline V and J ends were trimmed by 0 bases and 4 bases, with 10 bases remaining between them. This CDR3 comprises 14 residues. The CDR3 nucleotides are TGCGCCAGCAGCTTGGGAGGGGGAGTCACTGAAGCTTTCTTT. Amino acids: CASSLGGGVTEAFF.

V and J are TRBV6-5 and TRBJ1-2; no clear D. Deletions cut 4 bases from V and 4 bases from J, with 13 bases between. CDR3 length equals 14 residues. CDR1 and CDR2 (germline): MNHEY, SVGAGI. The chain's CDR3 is CASSLASRPYGYTF. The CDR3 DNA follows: TGTGCCAGCAGTTTAGCGTCCCGCCCCTATGGCTACACCTTC.

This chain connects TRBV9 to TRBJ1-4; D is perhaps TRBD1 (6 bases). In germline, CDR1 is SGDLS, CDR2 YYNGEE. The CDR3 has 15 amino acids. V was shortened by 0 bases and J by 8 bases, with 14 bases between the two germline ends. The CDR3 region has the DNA TGTGCCAGCAGCGTAGCAGGGAGGGACAAGGAAAAACTGTTTTTT. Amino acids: CASSVAGRDKEKLFF.

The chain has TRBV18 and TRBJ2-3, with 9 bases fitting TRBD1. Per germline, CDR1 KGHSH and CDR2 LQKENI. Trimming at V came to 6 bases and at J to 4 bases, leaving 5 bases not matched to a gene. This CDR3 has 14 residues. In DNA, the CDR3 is TGTGCCAGCTCCCTCGGGACAGGGCCAGATACGCAGTATTTT. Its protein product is CASSLGTGPDTQYF. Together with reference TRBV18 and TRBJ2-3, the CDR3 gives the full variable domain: NAGVMQNPRHLVRRRGQEARLRCSPMKGHSHVYWYRQLPEEGLKFMVYLQKENIIDESGMPKERFSAEFPKEGPSILRIQQVVRGDSAAYFCASSLGTGPDTQYFGPGTRLTVL.

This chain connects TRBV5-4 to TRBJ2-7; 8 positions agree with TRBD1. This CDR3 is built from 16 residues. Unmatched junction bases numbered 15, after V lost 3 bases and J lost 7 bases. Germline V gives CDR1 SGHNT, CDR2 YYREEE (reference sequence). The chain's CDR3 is CASSSLDRGPSGEQYF. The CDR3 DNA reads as TGTGCCAGCAGCTCCCTAGACAGGGGCCCTTCGGGGGAGCAGTACTTC.

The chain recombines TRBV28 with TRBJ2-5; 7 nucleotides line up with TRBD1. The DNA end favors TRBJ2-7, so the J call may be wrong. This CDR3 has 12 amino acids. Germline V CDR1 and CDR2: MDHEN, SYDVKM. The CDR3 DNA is TGTGCCAGCAGCATCAGGGGGTACGAGCAGTACTTC. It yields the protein CASSIRGYEQYF.

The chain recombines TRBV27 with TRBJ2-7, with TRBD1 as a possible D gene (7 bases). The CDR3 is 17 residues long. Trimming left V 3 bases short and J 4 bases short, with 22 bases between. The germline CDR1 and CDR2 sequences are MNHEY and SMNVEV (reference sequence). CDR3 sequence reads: CASSFSSRRDRKYEQYF. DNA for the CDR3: TGTGCCAGCAGTTTCTCATCCCGGCGGGACAGAAAGTACGAGCAGTACTTC.

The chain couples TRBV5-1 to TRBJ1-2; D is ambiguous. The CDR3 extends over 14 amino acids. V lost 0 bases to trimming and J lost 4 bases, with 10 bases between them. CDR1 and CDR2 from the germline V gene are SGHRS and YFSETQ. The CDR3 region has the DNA TGCGCCAGCAGCTTGGGTCACGGTTCCTATGGCTACACCTTC. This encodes CASSLGHGSYGYTF.

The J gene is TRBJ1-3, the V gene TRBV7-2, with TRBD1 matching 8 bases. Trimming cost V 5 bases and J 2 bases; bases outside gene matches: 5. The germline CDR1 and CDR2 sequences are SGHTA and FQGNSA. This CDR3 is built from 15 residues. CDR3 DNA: TGTGCCAGCAGCCGACAGGGGAGGACTGGAAACACCATATATTTT. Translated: CASSRQGRTGNTIYF.

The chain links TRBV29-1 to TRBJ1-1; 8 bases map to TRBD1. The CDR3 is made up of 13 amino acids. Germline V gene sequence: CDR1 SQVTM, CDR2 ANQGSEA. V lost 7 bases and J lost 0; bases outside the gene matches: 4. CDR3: CSAVTGVNTEAFF. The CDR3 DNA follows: TGCAGCGCCGTGACAGGGGTGAACACTGAAGCTTTCTTT.

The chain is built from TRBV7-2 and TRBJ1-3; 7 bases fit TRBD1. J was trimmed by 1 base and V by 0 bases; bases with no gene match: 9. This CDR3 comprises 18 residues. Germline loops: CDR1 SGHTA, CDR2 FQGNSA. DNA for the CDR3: TGTGCCAGCAGCTTAGCGGTACAGGGGCTCCGATCTGGAAACACCATATATTTT. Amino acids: CASSLAVQGLRSGNTIYF.

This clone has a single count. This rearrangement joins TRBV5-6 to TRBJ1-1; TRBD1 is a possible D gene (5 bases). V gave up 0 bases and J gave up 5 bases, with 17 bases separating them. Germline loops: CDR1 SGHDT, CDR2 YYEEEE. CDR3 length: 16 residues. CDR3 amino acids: CASSLARGGGETEAFF. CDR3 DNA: TGTGCCAGCAGCTTGGCCCGCGGGGGAGGTGAAACTGAAGCTTTCTTT. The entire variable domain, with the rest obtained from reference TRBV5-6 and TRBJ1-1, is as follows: DAGVTQSPTHLIKTRGQQVTLRCSPKSGHDTVSWYQQALGQGPQFIFQYYEEEERQRGNFPDRFSGHQFPNYSSELNVNALLLGDSALYLCASSLARGGGETEAFFGQGTRLTVV.

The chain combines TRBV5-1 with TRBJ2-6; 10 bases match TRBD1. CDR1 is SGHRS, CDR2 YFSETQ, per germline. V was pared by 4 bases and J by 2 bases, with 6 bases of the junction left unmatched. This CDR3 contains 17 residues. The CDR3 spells CASSPGQGSAGANVLTF. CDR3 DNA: TGCGCCAGCAGCCCGGGACAGGGGTCCGCTGGGGCCAACGTCCTGACTTTC.

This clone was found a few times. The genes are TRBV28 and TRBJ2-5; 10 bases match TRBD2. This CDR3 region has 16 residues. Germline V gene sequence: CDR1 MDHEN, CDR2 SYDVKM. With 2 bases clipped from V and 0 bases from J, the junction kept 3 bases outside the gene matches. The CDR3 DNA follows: TGTGCCAGCAGTTTACATAGCGGGGGGTACCAAGAGACCCAGTACTTC. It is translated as CASSLHSGGYQETQYF. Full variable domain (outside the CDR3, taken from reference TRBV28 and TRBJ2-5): DVKVTQSSRYLVKRTGEKVFLECVQDMDHENMFWYRQDPGLGLRLIYFSYDVKMKEKGDIPEGYSVSREKKERFSLILESASTNQTSMYLCASSLHSGGYQETQYFGPGTRLLVL.

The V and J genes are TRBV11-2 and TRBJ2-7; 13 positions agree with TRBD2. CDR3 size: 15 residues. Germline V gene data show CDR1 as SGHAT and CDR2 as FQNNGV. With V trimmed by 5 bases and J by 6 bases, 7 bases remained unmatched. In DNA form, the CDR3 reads TGTGCCAGCAGCCGTACTAGCGGGGGGGCGCGCGAGCAGTACTTC. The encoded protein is CASSRTSGGAREQYF.